This T cell receptor beta chain stems from a study of control samples from healthy donors and cancer patients. This clone was seen a few times. Generated by immunoSEQ multiplex PCR, the TCRdb table keeps only in-frame clones and is missing some. The sample lists some 210,000 clones, about nine tenths occurring once. V was pared by 1 base and J by 2 bases, with 9 bases between. Germline V gene data show CDR1 as SGHTA and CDR2 as FQGNSA. The CDR3 covers 14 residues. The V gene is TRBV7-2, the J gene TRBJ2-7, with a weak D call TRBD1 (5 bases). Sample: blood. The clonotype was recovered from a man younger than 40 in good health. The CDR3 here is CASSLEDIPYEQYF. The CDR3 nucleotides are TGTGCCAGCAGCTTAGAGGACATTCCCTACGAGCAGTACTTC.